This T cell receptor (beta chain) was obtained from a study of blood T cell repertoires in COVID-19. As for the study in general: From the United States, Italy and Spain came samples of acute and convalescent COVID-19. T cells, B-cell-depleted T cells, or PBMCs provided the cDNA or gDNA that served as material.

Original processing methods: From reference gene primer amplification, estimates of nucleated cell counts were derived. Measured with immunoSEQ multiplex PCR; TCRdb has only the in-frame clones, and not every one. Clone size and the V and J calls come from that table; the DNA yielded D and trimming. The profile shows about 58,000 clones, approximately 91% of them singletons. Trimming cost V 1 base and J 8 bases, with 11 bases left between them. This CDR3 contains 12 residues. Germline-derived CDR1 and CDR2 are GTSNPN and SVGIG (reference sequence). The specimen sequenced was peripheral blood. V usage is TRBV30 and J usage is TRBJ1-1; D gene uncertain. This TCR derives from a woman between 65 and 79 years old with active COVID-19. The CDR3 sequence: CAWSEPQFEAFF. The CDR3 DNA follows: TGTGCCTGGAGTGAACCACAGTTCGAAGCTTTCTTT.